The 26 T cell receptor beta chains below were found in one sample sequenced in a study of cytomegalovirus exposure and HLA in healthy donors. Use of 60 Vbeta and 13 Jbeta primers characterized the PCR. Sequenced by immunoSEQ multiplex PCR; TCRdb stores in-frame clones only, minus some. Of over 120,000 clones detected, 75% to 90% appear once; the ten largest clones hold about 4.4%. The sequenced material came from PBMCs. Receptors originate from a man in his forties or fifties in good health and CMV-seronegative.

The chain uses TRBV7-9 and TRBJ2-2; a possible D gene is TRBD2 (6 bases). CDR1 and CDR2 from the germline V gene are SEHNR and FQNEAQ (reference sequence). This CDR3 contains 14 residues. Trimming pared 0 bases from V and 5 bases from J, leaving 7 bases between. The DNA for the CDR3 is TGTGCCAGCAGCTTAGCGGCGGGGACCGGGGAGCTGTTTTTT. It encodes CASSLAAGTGELFF.

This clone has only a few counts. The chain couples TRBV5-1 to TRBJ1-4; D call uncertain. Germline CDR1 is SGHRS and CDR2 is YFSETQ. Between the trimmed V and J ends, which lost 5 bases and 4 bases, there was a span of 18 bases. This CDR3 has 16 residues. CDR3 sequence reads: CASRLSPGAINEKLFF. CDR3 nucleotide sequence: TGCGCCAGCAGACTTAGTCCGGGAGCCATTAATGAAAAACTGTTTTTT.

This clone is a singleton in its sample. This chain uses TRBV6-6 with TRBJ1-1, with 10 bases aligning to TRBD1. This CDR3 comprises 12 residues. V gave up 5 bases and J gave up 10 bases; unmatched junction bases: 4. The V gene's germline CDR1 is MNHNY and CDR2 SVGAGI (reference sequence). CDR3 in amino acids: CASSQRTGGAFF. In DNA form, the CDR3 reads TGTGCCAGCAGTCAGCGGACAGGGGGAGCTTTCTTT.

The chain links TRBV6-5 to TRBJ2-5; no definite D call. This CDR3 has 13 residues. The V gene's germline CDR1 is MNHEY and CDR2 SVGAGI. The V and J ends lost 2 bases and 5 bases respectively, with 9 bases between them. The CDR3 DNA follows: TGTGCCAGCAGTTACGATGAGGTGGAGACCCAGTACTTC. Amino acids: CASSYDEVETQYF.

CDR3: CASSLQGAMVYEQYF. The CDR3 DNA reads TGTGCCAGCAGTTTACAGGGGGCGATGGTATACGAGCAGTACTTC. The chain carries TRBV28 and TRBJ2-7; 8 nucleotides match TRBD1. The CDR3 is made up of 15 amino acids. Germline trimming cut 2 bases from V and 4 bases from J; bases unmatched to any gene: 7. CDR1 and CDR2 (germline): MDHEN, SYDVKM.

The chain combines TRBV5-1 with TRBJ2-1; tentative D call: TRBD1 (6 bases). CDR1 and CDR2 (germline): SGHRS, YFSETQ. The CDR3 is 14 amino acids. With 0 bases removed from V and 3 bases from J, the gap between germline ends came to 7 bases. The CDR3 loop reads CASSLGQDYNEQFF. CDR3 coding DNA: TGCGCCAGCAGCTTGGGACAGGACTACAATGAGCAGTTCTTC.

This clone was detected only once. The CDR3 DNA sequence: TGTGCCAGCAGCCAACGCTCAGGGGCCTACTCTGGAAACACCATATATTTT. It is translated as CASSQRSGAYSGNTIYF. The gene calls are TRBV13 and TRBJ1-3; a possible D gene is TRBD1 (6 bases). Germline V gene lookup returns CDR1 PRHDT and CDR2 FYEKMQ (reference sequence). This CDR3 region has 17 residues. V was cut by 5 bases and J by 0 bases, with 17 bases left in between.

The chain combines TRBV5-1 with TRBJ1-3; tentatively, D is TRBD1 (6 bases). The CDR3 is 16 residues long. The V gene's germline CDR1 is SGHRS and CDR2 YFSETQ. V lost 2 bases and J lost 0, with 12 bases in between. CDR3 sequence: CASSFGGPISGNTIYF. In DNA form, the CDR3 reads TGCGCCAGCAGCTTCGGGGGGCCGATCTCTGGAAACACCATATATTTT. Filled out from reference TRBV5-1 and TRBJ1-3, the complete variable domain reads KAGVTQTPRYLIKTRGQQVTLSCSPISGHRSVSWYQQTPGQGLQFLFEYFSETQRNKGNFPGRFSGRQFSNSRSEMNVSTLELGDSALYLCASSFGGPISGNTIYFGEGSWLTVV.

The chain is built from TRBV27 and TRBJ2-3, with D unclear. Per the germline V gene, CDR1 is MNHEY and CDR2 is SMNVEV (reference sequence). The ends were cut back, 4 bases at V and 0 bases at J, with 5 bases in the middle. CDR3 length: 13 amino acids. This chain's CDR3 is CASSSTSTDTQYF. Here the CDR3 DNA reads TGTGCCAGCAGTTCAACTAGCACAGATACGCAGTATTTT.

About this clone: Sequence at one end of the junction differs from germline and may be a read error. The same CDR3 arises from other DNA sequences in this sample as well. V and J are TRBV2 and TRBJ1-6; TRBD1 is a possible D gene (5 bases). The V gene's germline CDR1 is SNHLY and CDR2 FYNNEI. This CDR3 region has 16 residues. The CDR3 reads CASSGRQSSYNSPLHF. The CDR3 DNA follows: TGTGCCAGCAGTGGAAGACAGAGCTCCTATAATTCCCCCCTCCACTTT.

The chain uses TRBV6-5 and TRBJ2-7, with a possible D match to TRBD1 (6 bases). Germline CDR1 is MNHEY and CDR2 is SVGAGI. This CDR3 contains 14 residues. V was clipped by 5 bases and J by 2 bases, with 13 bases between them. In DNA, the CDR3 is TGTGCCAGCAGTAAGACAGGCCCTGCCTACGAGCAGTACTTC. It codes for CASSKTGPAYEQYF.

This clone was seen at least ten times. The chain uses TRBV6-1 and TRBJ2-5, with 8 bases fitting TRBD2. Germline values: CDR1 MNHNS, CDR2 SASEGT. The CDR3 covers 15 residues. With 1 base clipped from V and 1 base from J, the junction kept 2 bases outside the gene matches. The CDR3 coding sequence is TGTGCCAGCAGTGAAGAGGCGGGGGGCCAAGAGACCCAGTACTTC. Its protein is CASSEEAGGQETQYF.

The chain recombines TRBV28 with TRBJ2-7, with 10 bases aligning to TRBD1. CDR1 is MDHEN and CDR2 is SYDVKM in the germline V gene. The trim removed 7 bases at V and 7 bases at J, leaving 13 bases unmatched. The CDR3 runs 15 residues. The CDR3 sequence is CASTRPGTGVREQYF. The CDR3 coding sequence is TGTGCCAGCACCCGCCCCGGGACAGGGGTGAGGGAGCAGTACTTC.

The CDR3 sequence is CASRVGGDGYTF. CDR3 coding DNA: TGTGCCAGTAGGGTGGGAGGGGATGGCTACACCTTC. This chain joins TRBV19 and TRBJ1-2; D might be TRBD1 (5 bases). CDR3 length: 12 amino acids. The germline gives CDR1 LNHDA, CDR2 SQIVND (reference sequence). Trimming removed 6 bases at V and 6 bases at J, with 11 bases between.

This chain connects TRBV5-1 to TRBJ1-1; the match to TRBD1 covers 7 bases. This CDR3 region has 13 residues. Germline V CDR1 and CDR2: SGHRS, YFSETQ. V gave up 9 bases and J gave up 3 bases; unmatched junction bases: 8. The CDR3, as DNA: TGCGCCACTCAGGACAGGAGGTACACTGAAGCTTTCTTT. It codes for CATQDRRYTEAFF.

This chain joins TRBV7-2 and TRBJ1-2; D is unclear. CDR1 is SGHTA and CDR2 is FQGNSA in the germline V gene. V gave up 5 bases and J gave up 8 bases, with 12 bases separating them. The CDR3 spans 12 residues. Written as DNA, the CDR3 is TGTGCCAGCAGCCCGTCGGAGGCCGGCTACACCTTC. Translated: CASSPSEAGYTF.

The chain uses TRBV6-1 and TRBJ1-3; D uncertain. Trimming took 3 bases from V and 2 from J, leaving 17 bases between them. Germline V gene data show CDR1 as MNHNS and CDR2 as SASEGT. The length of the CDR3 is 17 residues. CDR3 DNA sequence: TGTGCCAGCAGTGATAATTGGGGAGGAATCGCTGGAAACACCATATATTTT. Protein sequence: CASSDNWGGIAGNTIYF.

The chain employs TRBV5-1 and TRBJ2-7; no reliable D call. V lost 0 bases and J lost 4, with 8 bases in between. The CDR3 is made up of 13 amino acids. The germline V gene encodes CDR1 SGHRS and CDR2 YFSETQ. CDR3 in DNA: TGCGCCAGCAGCTTGGCGTCGGGTTACGAGCAGTACTTC. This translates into CASSLASGYEQYF. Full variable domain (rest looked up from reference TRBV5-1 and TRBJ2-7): KAGVTQTPRYLIKTRGQQVTLSCSPISGHRSVSWYQQTPGQGLQFLFEYFSETQRNKGNFPGRFSGRQFSNSRSEMNVSTLELGDSALYLCASSLASGYEQYFGPGTRLTVT.

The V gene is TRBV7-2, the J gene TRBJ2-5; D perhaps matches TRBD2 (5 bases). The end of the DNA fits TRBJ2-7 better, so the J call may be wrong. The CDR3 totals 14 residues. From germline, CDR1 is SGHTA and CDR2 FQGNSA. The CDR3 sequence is CASSPPDLPHEQYF. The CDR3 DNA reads TGTGCCAGCAGCCCTCCGGACTTACCTCACGAGCAGTACTTC.

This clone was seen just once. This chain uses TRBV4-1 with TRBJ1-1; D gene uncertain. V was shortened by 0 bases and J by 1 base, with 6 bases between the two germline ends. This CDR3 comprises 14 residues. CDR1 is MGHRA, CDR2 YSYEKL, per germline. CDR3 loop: CASSQDRQNTEAFF. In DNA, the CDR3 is TGCGCCAGCAGCCAAGATCGACAGAACACTGAAGCTTTCTTT.

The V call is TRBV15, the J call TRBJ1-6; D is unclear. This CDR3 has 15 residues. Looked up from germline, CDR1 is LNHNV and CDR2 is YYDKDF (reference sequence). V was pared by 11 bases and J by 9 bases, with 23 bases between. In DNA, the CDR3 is TGTGCCCACCAGCAAGCGGGAGGCGAGAGTTCACCCCTCCACTTT. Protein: CAHQQAGGESSPLHF.

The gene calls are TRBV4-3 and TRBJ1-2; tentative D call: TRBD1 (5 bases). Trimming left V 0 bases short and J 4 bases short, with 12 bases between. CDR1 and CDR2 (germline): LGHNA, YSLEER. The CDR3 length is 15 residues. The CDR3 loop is CASSQDPLGGYGYTF. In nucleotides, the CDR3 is TGCGCCAGCAGCCAAGATCCTTTGGGGGGCTATGGCTACACCTTC.

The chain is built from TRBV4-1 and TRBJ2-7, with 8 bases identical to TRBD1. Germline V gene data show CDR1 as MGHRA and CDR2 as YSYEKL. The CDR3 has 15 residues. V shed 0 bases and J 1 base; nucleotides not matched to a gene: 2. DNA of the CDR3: TGCGCCAGCAGCCAAGAGTGGGACAGGTCCTACGAGCAGTACTTC. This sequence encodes CASSQEWDRSYEQYF.

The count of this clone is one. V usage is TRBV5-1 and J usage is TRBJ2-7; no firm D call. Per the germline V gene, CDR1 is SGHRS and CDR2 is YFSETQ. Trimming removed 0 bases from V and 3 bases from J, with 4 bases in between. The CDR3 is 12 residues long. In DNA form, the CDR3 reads TGCGCCAGCAGCTTGGGACACTACGAGCAGTACTTC. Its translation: CASSLGHYEQYF.

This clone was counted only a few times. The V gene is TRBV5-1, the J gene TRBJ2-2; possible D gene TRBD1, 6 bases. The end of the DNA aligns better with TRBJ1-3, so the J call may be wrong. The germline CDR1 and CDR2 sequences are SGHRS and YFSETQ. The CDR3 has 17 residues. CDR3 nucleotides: TGCGCCAGCAGCTCCTGGACAGCGACTTTCTCTGGAAACACCATATATTTT. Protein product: CASSSWTATFSGNTIYF.

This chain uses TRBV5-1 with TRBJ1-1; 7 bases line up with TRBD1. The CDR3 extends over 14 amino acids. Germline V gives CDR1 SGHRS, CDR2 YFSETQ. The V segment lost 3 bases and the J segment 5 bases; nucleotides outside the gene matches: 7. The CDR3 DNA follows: TGCGCCAGCAGCTCGGGGCAGGGGGTTACTGAAGCTTTCTTT. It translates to CASSSGQGVTEAFF.